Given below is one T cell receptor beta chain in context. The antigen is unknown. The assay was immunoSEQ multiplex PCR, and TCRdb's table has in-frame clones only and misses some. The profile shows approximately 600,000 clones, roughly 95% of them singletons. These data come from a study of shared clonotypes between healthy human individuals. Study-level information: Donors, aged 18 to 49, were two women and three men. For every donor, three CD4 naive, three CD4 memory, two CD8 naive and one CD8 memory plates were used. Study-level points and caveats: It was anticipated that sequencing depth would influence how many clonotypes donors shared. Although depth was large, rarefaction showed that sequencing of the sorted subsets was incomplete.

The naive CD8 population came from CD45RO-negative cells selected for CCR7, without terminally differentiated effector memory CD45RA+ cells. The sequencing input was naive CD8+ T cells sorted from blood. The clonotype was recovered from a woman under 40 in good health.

The CDR3, as DNA: TGCGCCAGCAGCCAAGAATACACTGGGGGAGGAACCTACGAGCAGTACTTC. Translating gives CASSQEYTGGGTYEQYF. The V call is TRBV4-1, the J call TRBJ2-7, with D possibly matching TRBD2 (6 bases). The CDR3 extends over 17 amino acids. CDR1 and CDR2 from the germline V gene are MGHRA and YSYEKL. With 0 bases removed from V and 2 bases from J, the gap between germline ends came to 17 bases.